This TCR beta chain was sequenced during a study of regulatory T cells in long-lasting Graves disease. This clonotype was counted at least ten times. Time point defined: persistent/refractory GD, antithyroid drugs over 5 years with positive TRAb. RNA from PBMCs was the source of the TCR library. From germline, CDR1 is SEHNR and CDR2 FQNEAQ (reference sequence). Trimming took 1 base from V and 3 from J, leaving 9 bases between them. The CDR3 spans 14 residues. Assembly of TCR beta libraries relied on iRepertoire HTBI primers together with Arm-PCR of CDR3 regions. TCRdb redid the calling of the multiplex PCR reads with MiXCR, one entry per CDR3 protein. The sample holds 310,000 or so distinct CDR3 sequences, roughly 21% seen once.

The chain is built from TRBV7-9 and TRBJ1-1; D not certain. The sequences come from peripheral blood mononuclear cells (PBMCs), collected when the disease was refractory, from a patient treated with antithyroid drugs. The TCR sequence derives from a female donor with Graves disease. Here the CDR3 DNA reads TGTGCCAGCAGCTTAGTGAGGCGGGACACTGAAGCTTTCTTT. Its protein is CASSLVRRDTEAFF.